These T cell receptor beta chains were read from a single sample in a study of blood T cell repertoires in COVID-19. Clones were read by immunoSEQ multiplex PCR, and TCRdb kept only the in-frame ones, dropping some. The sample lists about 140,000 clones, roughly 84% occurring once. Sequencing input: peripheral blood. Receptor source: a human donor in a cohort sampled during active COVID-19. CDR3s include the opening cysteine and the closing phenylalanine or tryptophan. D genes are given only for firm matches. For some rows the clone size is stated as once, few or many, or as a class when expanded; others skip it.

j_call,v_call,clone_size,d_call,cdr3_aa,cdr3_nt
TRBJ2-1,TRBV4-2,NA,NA,CASSQQQGSGASYNEQFF,TGTGCCAGCAGCCAACAACAAGGCTCGGGAGCTTCCTACAATGAGCAGTTCTTC
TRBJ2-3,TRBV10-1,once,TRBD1,CASNRGGSTDTQYF,TGCGCCAGCAACCGAGGGGGCAGCACAGATACGCAGTATTTT
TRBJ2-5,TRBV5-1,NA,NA,CASSLVPGGRETQYF,TGCGCCAGCAGCTTGGTACCGGGGGGCAGGGAGACCCAGTACTTC
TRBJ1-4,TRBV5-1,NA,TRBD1,CASSRGQVNEKLFF,TGCGCCAGCAGCAGAGGACAGGTTAATGAAAAACTGTTTTTT
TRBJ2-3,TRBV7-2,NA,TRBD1,CASTHTGTGGTDTQYF,TGTGCCAGCACCCACACGGGGACAGGGGGCACAGATACGCAGTATTTT
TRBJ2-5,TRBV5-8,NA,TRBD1,CASSPGQGAGETQYF,TGTGCCAGCAGCCCAGGACAGGGGGCGGGAGAGACCCAGTACTTC
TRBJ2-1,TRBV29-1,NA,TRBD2,CSVTTSGGAMGEQFF,TGCAGCGTGACGACTAGCGGGGGGGCAATGGGCGAGCAGTTCTTC
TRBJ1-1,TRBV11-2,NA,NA,CASSSTQGAEAFF,TGTGCCAGCAGCTCAACTCAGGGTGCTGAAGCTTTCTTT
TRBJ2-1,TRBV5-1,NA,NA,CASSLEAAGEEFF,TGCGCCAGCAGCTTGGAAGCCGCCGGGGAGGAGTTCTTC
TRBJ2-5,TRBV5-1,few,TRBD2,CASSLGSGGKQETQYF,TGCGCCAGCAGCTTGGGTAGCGGGGGGAAACAAGAGACCCAGTACTTC